This T cell receptor beta chain is drawn from a study of T cell responses to AZD1222 COVID-19 vaccine. General observations from the study: Only a handful of AZD1222 recipients tested seropositive at baseline. White British people made up most donors, females outnumbered males, and clonal diversity was possibly underestimated. Among spike-specific TCRs, nearly half reportedly target unmutated variant regions.

TCRdb's table, derived via immunoSEQ multiplex PCR, lists solely in-frame clones and lacks some. The sample gives roughly 130,000 clones, roughly 92% of which show up once; around 1.1% is in the top ten. The CDR3 extends over 17 amino acids. Germline values: CDR1 LGHNA, CDR2 YSLEER. V trimming: 1 base; J trimming: 0 bases; junction bases outside the gene matches: 9. In the case of this clone: What it binds is not known.

The receptor was derived from an adult who received the AZD1222 COVID-19 vaccine. The rearrangement uses TRBV4-3 and TRBJ2-7, with 7 bases identical to TRBD1. The sequences come from peripheral blood, collected 28 days after the second AZD1222 dose. The CDR3 region is CASSQGVLDRISYEQYF. As DNA, the CDR3 is TGCGCCAGCAGCCAAGGGGTCTTGGACAGGATCTCCTACGAGCAGTACTTC.